This TCR beta chain is drawn from a study of T cells expressing NK-cell markers. Study summary: Seven HCMV-seropositive donors and one seronegative donor made up the eight sequenced donors.

TCRdb reprocessed the 5' RACE reads, with one entry per CDR3 protein and no DNA. This table holds hundreds of thousands of distinct CDR3 sequences. Germline assignment: CDR1 DFQATT and CDR2 SNEGSKA (reference sequence). This CDR3 has 12 amino acids. On this clonotype: Its antigen is unknown.

Overall study findings and caveats: About 1.0-7.0% of CD8+ T cells in roughly six donors belonged to dominant NKG2C+ clonotypes. Questions lingered over whether expanded NKG2C+ T cell clones were HCMV-specific.

Sequencing used blood T cells: a sorted CD56 or NKG2C T cell subset, CD4+ or CD8+ T cells, or bulk PBMC T cells (not recorded which). This receptor was obtained from a man younger than 35 in good health. This chain connects TRBV20-1 to TRBJ2-4; there is no DNA to check the TCRdb D call of TRBD1. CDR3 residues: CSATDRGNIQYF.